This passage covers 16 T cell receptor beta chains from one sample sequenced in a study of OX40 agonist ivuxolimab in advanced cancers. Only in-frame clones appear in the TCRdb table, and some are missing; sequencing was by immunoSEQ multiplex PCR. This sample has 15,000 to 20,000 clones, with around four fifths found just once. The sample here was CD4+ or CD8+ T cells sorted from blood, taken in a trial of the OX40 agonist ivuxolimab. Receptor source: an adult with an advanced solid tumor such as melanoma, head and neck, liver or kidney cancer.

The chain joins TRBV7-8 to TRBJ2-1; 11 bases are shared with TRBD2. J lost 5 bases, V lost 5 bases, and 5 bases had no gene match. CDR3 length: 15 amino acids. Germline V lookup: CDR1 SGHVS, CDR2 FQNEAQ. CDR3: CASSQQLAGDNEQFF. In DNA, the CDR3 is TGTGCCAGCAGCCAACAACTAGCGGGAGACAATGAGCAGTTCTTC. The variable domain in full, completed from reference TRBV7-8 and TRBJ2-1, reads GAGVSQSPRYKVAKRGQDVALRCDPISGHVSLFWYQQALGQGPEFLTYFQNEAQLDKSGLPSDRFFAERPEGSVSTLKIQRTQQEDSAVYLCASSQQLAGDNEQFFGPGTRLTVL.

The CDR3 sequence is CASSPKEVQETQYF. For the CDR3, the DNA is TGTGCCAGCAGCCCAAAGGAGGTTCAAGAGACCCAGTACTTC. V and J are TRBV7-9 and TRBJ2-5, with a tentative D call TRBD2 (5 bases). The V gene lost 5 bases and the J gene lost 2 bases, with 12 bases spanning the gap. The CDR3 is 14 residues long. CDR1 is SEHNR and CDR2 is FQNEAQ in the germline V gene (reference sequence).

The chain employs TRBV15 and TRBJ2-7; 7 nucleotides line up with TRBD1. The J segment lost 4 bases and the V segment lost 0 bases, leaving 12 bases of the junction unmatched. Germline values: CDR1 LNHNV, CDR2 YYDKDF (reference sequence). This CDR3 has 17 amino acids. The chain's CDR3 is CATSRDRDSYPSYEQYF. CDR3 bases: TGTGCCACCAGCAGAGATCGGGACAGCTACCCTAGTTACGAGCAGTACTTC.

The V call is TRBV27, the J call TRBJ2-1, with 11 bases lining up with TRBD2. Germline lookup yields CDR1 MNHEY and CDR2 SMNVEV (reference sequence). The CDR3 length is 18 residues. Losses at the gene ends were 3 bases for V and 9 bases for J; bases not matched to a gene: 16. The CDR3 DNA is TGTGCCAGCAGTTTTTTTCCCCCAAGTAGCGGGAGGGTGGCTGAGCAGTTCTTC. This sequence encodes CASSFFPPSSGRVAEQFF.

This clone showed up just once. The CDR3 DNA sequence: TGTGCCAGCAGTTTCACGGGGGTAAATCAGCCCCAGCATTTT. This codes for CASSFTGVNQPQHF. This chain links TRBV27 with TRBJ1-5; D perhaps matches TRBD1 (5 bases). The germline CDR1 and CDR2 sequences are MNHEY and SMNVEV (reference sequence). This CDR3 spans 14 amino acids. The V gene lost 3 bases and the J gene lost 4 bases, with 10 bases spanning the gap.

The chain couples TRBV10-3 to TRBJ2-1; D remains unclear. CDR1 is ENHRY, CDR2 SYGVKD, per germline. The CDR3 spans 13 residues. The ends were cut back, 3 bases at V and 5 bases at J, with 8 bases in the middle. The CDR3 nucleotides are TGTGCCATCAGTGACAGTCCGGACAATGAGCAGTTCTTC. This codes for CAISDSPDNEQFF.

The J gene is TRBJ2-7, the V gene TRBV27; D gene unclear. This CDR3 contains 12 residues. V lost 4 bases and J lost 5, with 9 bases in between. Germline V CDR1 and CDR2: MNHEY, SMNVEV (reference sequence). CDR3 amino acids: CASSYTGHEQYF. CDR3 coding DNA: TGTGCCAGCAGTTACACGGGCCACGAGCAGTACTTC.

This clone occurred a few times. The rearrangement uses TRBV7-9 and TRBJ2-6; possible D gene TRBD2, 6 bases. Looked up from germline, CDR1 is SEHNR and CDR2 is FQNEAQ (reference sequence). There are 15 residues in the CDR3. V gave up 8 bases and J gave up 0 bases, with 11 bases separating them. CDR3 bases: TGTGCCAGCGCCTTGGGACTCTCTGGGGCCAACGTCCTGACTTTC. It specifies CASALGLSGANVLTF.

This chain connects TRBV6-5 to TRBJ2-5, with 9 nucleotides matching TRBD2. The CDR3 covers 16 residues. CDR1 is MNHEY and CDR2 is SVGAGI in the germline V gene. J lost 5 bases, V lost 2 bases, and 9 bases had no gene match. CDR3 residues: CASSYGRSGGGETQYF. The DNA of the CDR3 is TGTGCCAGCAGTTACGGTCGTAGCGGGGGCGGTGAGACCCAGTACTTC.

The chain carries TRBV4-1 and TRBJ2-2; 7 nucleotides match TRBD1. The V and J ends lost 4 bases and 6 bases, in that order; junction bases with no gene match: 8. This CDR3 spans 15 amino acids. Looked up from germline, CDR1 is MGHRA and CDR2 is YSYEKL. The CDR3 DNA follows: TGCGCCAGCAGCCCCCGACAGGGATCGGCCGGGGAGCTGTTTTTT. This translates into CASSPRQGSAGELFF.

This clone appeared a few times. The rearrangement uses TRBV5-5 and TRBJ1-1, with D hard to call. There are 13 residues in the CDR3. V dropped 4 bases and J dropped 4 bases, with 11 bases sitting between them. Germline CDR1 is SGHKS and CDR2 is YYEKEE (reference sequence). CDR3 sequence (DNA): TGTGCCAGCAGCGTGCTGGGTGGCACTGAAGCTTTCTTT. It is translated as CASSVLGGTEAFF.

For this clone: The junction shows a germline mismatch at one end, possibly a read error. The CDR3 sequence: CANSQDDSYSYNEQFF. CDR3 DNA sequence: TGCGCCAACAGCCAAGACGACAGCTACTCCTACAATGAGCAGTTCTTC. The chain links TRBV4-1 to TRBJ2-1, with D perhaps TRBD1 (5 bases). Germline assignment: CDR1 MGHRA and CDR2 YSYEKL. The CDR3 is 16 residues long.

By proportion, this clone is medium-sized. The chain employs TRBV5-4 and TRBJ2-7, with D possibly TRBD2 on 7 matching bases. V was shortened by 0 bases and J by 2 bases, with 15 bases between the two germline ends. Germline V CDR1 and CDR2: SGHNT, YYREEE (reference sequence). The CDR3 runs to 16 residues. The CDR3 protein is CASSLGTAGPTYEQYF. The CDR3 region has the DNA TGTGCCAGCAGCTTGGGGACAGCGGGGCCTACCTACGAGCAGTACTTC.

The V gene is TRBV9, the J gene TRBJ2-7; 10 positions agree with TRBD1. The germline gives CDR1 SGDLS, CDR2 YYNGEE. The V and J ends lost 0 bases and 3 bases, in that order; junction bases with no gene match: 3. The CDR3 loop spans 15 amino acids. CDR3 in DNA: TGTGCCAGCAGCGTAGGGGGGACAGGGGTCTACGAGCAGTACTTC. Its protein product is CASSVGGTGVYEQYF.

J is TRBJ1-3 and V is TRBV18; no firm D call. Trimming took off 3 bases at V and 0 bases at J, with 12 bases between the two ends. CDR1 and CDR2 from the germline V gene are KGHSH and LQKENI. The CDR3 contains 16 residues. The CDR3 is CASSPGTEYSGNTIYF. In DNA form, the CDR3 reads TGTGCCAGCTCACCGGGTACAGAGTACTCTGGAAACACCATATATTTT.

The chain uses TRBV5-7 and TRBJ2-7; the D gene is possibly TRBD1 (6 bases). TRBV5-7 is classed as an ORF, of uncertain function. The CDR3 is made up of 15 amino acids. Trimming cost V 6 bases and J 3 bases, with 19 bases left between them. As DNA, the CDR3 is TGTGCCAGCAACCTCATGGGGGCAATGGACTACGAGCAGTACTTC. Translated: CASNLMGAMDYEQYF.